These 18 T cell receptor beta chains came from one sample sequenced in a study of T cell responses to AZD1222 COVID-19 vaccine. Sequenced by immunoSEQ multiplex PCR; TCRdb stores in-frame clones only, minus some. The table records some 130,000 clones, 85% to 90% of them present only once. Here the sequenced sample was peripheral blood, taken on day 0 of AZD1222 vaccination. The receptors originated from an adult in good health.

This chain joins TRBV19 and TRBJ1-1; TRBD1 aligns across 11 bases. The CDR3 consists of 15 residues. Trimming cost V 6 bases and J 2 bases; bases outside gene matches: 5. Looked up from germline, CDR1 is LNHDA and CDR2 is SQIVND (reference sequence). This CDR3 is CASRDRTGGNTEAFF. CDR3 bases: TGTGCCAGTAGGGACAGGACAGGGGGCAACACTGAAGCTTTCTTT.

DNA for the CDR3: TGCAGTGCTAGAGGCCCGACTGAAGCTTTCTTT. Encoded protein: CSARGPTEAFF. V usage is TRBV20-1 and J usage is TRBJ1-1; unclear D gene. V shed 1 base and J shed 5 bases, with 5 bases lying between them. This CDR3 contains 11 residues. The germline CDR1 and CDR2 sequences are DFQATT and SNEGSKA (reference sequence).

V usage is TRBV28 and J usage is TRBJ2-7, with a possible D match to TRBD1 (8 bases). Trimming removed 6 bases at V and 3 bases at J, with 21 bases between. Germline V CDR1 and CDR2: MDHEN, SYDVKM. This CDR3 is built from 16 residues. CDR3 DNA sequence: TGTGCCAGCAGCCTAATTACAGGGGGGGCCGTCTACGAGCAGTACTTC. This encodes CASSLITGGAVYEQYF.

The chain is built from TRBV19 and TRBJ2-5; D is unresolved. CDR1 and CDR2 from the germline V gene are LNHDA and SQIVND (reference sequence). CDR3 length: 13 residues. Trimming shortened V by 5 bases and J by 5 bases, and 12 bases separated the two germline ends. The chain's CDR3 is CASSDQGRETQYF. In DNA, the CDR3 is TGTGCCAGTAGTGACCAAGGAAGGGAGACCCAGTACTTC.

This chain links TRBV27 with TRBJ1-5; TRBD1 is a possible D gene (6 bases). The germline gives CDR1 MNHEY, CDR2 SMNVEV (reference sequence). The CDR3 loop spans 16 amino acids. With 2 bases removed from V and 2 bases from J, the gap between germline ends came to 13 bases. The CDR3 sequence: CASSLGTGSGNQPQHF. DNA for the CDR3: TGTGCCAGCAGTTTAGGAACAGGGTCGGGCAATCAGCCCCAGCATTTT.

The chain employs TRBV2 and TRBJ1-2; D not resolved. V lost 10 bases and J lost 2, with 14 bases in between. The CDR3 sequence is 13 residues long. Germline CDR1 reads SNHLY; CDR2 reads FYNNEI. CDR3 sequence: CATFPASNYGYTF. CDR3 DNA: TGTGCCACCTTCCCCGCCAGCAACTATGGCTACACCTTC.

The V gene is TRBV11-2, the J gene TRBJ1-3, with D unclear. Germline V lookup: CDR1 SGHAT, CDR2 FQNNGV. The CDR3 is 19 residues long. Trimming removed 4 bases from V and 0 bases from J, with 22 bases in between. CDR3 loop: CASSSTPPGGVFSGNTIYF. The CDR3 DNA reads as TGTGCCAGCAGCTCGACCCCTCCCGGTGGGGTCTTCTCTGGAAACACCATATATTTT.

This clone was detected once. V and J are TRBV5-4 and TRBJ2-1; D gene uncertain. Trimming stripped 4 bases from V and 2 bases from J, with 7 bases between. The germline gives CDR1 SGHNT, CDR2 YYREEE (reference sequence). This CDR3 spans 13 amino acids. In nucleotides, the CDR3 is TGTGCCAGCAGCGTCCGGGCCTACAATGAGCAGTTCTTC. It codes for CASSVRAYNEQFF. Filled out from reference TRBV5-4 and TRBJ2-1, the complete variable domain reads ETGVTQSPTHLIKTRGQQVTLRCSSQSGHNTVSWYQQALGQGPQFIFQYYREEENGRGNFPPRFSGLQFPNYSSELNVNALELDDSALYLCASSVRAYNEQFFGPGTRLTVL.

The J gene is TRBJ1-1, the V gene TRBV30; D remains unclear. V was clipped by 1 base and J by 7 bases, with 10 bases between them. This CDR3 region has 12 residues. Germline V CDR1 and CDR2: GTSNPN, SVGIG (reference sequence). CDR3 bases: TGTGCCTGGAGTGAGACCGCAGGTGAAGCTTTCTTT. Translating it yields CAWSETAGEAFF.

In this sample, this clone turned up once. The chain carries TRBV27 and TRBJ2-7; 10 bases match TRBD1. CDR1 and CDR2 (germline): MNHEY, SMNVEV (reference sequence). V lost 5 bases and J lost 8; bases outside the gene matches: 9. This CDR3 has 14 residues. DNA of the CDR3: TGTGCCAGCAGTACCGGGACAGGGGTTACCAAGCAGTACTTC. It specifies CASSTGTGVTKQYF.

The gene calls are TRBV5-1 and TRBJ1-4, with D unclear. With 6 bases removed from V and 1 base from J, the gap between germline ends came to 10 bases. CDR1 is SGHRS, CDR2 YFSETQ, per germline. The CDR3 consists of 14 residues. This CDR3 reads CASTPRGTNEKLFF. DNA for the CDR3: TGCGCCAGCACCCCCCGGGGAACTAATGAAAAACTGTTTTTT.

V gene TRBV12-3 or TRBV12-4 combines with J gene TRBJ2-7; D is undetermined. CDR3 length equals 12 residues. The V end was cut by 4 bases, the J end by 12 bases, with 16 bases between. This CDR3 is CASSSFRPLRYF. The CDR3 DNA reads TGTGCCAGCAGTTCCTTCAGGCCCCTTCGGTACTTC.

This sequence joins TRBV28 and TRBJ1-5; TRBD1 matches 7 bases. CDR3 length: 16 amino acids. Germline V gene lookup returns CDR1 MDHEN and CDR2 SYDVKM. Germline trimming cut 5 bases from V and 2 bases from J; bases unmatched to any gene: 9. The CDR3 DNA follows: TGTGCCAGCAGTCCAATACAGGGGATTGGCAATCAGCCCCAGCATTTT. This gives the protein CASSPIQGIGNQPQHF.

The rearrangement uses TRBV7-8 and TRBJ1-5; 7 positions agree with TRBD1. V gave up 7 bases and J gave up 0 bases; unmatched junction bases: 12. The germline gives CDR1 SGHVS, CDR2 FQNEAQ. This CDR3 contains 17 residues. The CDR3 spells CASTGGQSLYSNQPQHF. CDR3 coding DNA: TGTGCCAGCACAGGGGGACAGAGTCTTTATAGCAATCAGCCCCAGCATTTT.

The rearrangement uses TRBV3-1 (or the pseudogene TRBV3-2) and TRBJ2-7; TRBD1 matches 8 bases. With V trimmed by 1 base and J by 6 bases, 8 bases remained unmatched. The CDR3 contains 15 residues. Germline CDR1 reads LGHDT; CDR2 reads YNNKEL (reference sequence). The CDR3 here is CASSQATGVTSEQYF. The CDR3 bases are TGTGCCAGCAGCCAAGCGACAGGGGTAACCTCCGAGCAGTACTTC.

V gene TRBV7-6 combines with J gene TRBJ2-2; the match to TRBD2 covers 13 bases. This CDR3 comprises 19 residues. Germline CDR1 and CDR2: SGHVS and FNYEAQ. The V gene end was trimmed by 5 bases and the J gene end by 1 base; junction bases not matched to a gene: 10. The CDR3 DNA reads TGTGCCAGCAGCGGGATGATGGGACTAGCGGGACAGAACACCGGGGAGCTGTTTTTT. This sequence encodes CASSGMMGLAGQNTGELFF.

This chain connects TRBV7-8 to TRBJ1-1, with D possibly being TRBD1 (5 bases). The CDR3 contains 14 residues. V was trimmed by 4 bases and J by 3 bases, leaving 12 bases between them. The germline V gene has CDR1 SGHVS and CDR2 FQNEAQ. CDR3 region: CASSSGPAHTEAFF. CDR3 DNA sequence: TGTGCCAGCAGCTCGGGGCCCGCCCACACTGAAGCTTTCTTT.

This clone has a handful of counts. The J gene is TRBJ2-5, the V gene TRBV4-3; D not resolved. V was pared by 1 base and J by 3 bases, with 6 bases between. The germline gives CDR1 LGHNA, CDR2 YSLEER. The CDR3 runs 13 residues. CDR3 sequence reads: CASSQVGEETQYF. CDR3 DNA sequence: TGCGCCAGCAGCCAAGTTGGAGAAGAGACCCAGTACTTC.